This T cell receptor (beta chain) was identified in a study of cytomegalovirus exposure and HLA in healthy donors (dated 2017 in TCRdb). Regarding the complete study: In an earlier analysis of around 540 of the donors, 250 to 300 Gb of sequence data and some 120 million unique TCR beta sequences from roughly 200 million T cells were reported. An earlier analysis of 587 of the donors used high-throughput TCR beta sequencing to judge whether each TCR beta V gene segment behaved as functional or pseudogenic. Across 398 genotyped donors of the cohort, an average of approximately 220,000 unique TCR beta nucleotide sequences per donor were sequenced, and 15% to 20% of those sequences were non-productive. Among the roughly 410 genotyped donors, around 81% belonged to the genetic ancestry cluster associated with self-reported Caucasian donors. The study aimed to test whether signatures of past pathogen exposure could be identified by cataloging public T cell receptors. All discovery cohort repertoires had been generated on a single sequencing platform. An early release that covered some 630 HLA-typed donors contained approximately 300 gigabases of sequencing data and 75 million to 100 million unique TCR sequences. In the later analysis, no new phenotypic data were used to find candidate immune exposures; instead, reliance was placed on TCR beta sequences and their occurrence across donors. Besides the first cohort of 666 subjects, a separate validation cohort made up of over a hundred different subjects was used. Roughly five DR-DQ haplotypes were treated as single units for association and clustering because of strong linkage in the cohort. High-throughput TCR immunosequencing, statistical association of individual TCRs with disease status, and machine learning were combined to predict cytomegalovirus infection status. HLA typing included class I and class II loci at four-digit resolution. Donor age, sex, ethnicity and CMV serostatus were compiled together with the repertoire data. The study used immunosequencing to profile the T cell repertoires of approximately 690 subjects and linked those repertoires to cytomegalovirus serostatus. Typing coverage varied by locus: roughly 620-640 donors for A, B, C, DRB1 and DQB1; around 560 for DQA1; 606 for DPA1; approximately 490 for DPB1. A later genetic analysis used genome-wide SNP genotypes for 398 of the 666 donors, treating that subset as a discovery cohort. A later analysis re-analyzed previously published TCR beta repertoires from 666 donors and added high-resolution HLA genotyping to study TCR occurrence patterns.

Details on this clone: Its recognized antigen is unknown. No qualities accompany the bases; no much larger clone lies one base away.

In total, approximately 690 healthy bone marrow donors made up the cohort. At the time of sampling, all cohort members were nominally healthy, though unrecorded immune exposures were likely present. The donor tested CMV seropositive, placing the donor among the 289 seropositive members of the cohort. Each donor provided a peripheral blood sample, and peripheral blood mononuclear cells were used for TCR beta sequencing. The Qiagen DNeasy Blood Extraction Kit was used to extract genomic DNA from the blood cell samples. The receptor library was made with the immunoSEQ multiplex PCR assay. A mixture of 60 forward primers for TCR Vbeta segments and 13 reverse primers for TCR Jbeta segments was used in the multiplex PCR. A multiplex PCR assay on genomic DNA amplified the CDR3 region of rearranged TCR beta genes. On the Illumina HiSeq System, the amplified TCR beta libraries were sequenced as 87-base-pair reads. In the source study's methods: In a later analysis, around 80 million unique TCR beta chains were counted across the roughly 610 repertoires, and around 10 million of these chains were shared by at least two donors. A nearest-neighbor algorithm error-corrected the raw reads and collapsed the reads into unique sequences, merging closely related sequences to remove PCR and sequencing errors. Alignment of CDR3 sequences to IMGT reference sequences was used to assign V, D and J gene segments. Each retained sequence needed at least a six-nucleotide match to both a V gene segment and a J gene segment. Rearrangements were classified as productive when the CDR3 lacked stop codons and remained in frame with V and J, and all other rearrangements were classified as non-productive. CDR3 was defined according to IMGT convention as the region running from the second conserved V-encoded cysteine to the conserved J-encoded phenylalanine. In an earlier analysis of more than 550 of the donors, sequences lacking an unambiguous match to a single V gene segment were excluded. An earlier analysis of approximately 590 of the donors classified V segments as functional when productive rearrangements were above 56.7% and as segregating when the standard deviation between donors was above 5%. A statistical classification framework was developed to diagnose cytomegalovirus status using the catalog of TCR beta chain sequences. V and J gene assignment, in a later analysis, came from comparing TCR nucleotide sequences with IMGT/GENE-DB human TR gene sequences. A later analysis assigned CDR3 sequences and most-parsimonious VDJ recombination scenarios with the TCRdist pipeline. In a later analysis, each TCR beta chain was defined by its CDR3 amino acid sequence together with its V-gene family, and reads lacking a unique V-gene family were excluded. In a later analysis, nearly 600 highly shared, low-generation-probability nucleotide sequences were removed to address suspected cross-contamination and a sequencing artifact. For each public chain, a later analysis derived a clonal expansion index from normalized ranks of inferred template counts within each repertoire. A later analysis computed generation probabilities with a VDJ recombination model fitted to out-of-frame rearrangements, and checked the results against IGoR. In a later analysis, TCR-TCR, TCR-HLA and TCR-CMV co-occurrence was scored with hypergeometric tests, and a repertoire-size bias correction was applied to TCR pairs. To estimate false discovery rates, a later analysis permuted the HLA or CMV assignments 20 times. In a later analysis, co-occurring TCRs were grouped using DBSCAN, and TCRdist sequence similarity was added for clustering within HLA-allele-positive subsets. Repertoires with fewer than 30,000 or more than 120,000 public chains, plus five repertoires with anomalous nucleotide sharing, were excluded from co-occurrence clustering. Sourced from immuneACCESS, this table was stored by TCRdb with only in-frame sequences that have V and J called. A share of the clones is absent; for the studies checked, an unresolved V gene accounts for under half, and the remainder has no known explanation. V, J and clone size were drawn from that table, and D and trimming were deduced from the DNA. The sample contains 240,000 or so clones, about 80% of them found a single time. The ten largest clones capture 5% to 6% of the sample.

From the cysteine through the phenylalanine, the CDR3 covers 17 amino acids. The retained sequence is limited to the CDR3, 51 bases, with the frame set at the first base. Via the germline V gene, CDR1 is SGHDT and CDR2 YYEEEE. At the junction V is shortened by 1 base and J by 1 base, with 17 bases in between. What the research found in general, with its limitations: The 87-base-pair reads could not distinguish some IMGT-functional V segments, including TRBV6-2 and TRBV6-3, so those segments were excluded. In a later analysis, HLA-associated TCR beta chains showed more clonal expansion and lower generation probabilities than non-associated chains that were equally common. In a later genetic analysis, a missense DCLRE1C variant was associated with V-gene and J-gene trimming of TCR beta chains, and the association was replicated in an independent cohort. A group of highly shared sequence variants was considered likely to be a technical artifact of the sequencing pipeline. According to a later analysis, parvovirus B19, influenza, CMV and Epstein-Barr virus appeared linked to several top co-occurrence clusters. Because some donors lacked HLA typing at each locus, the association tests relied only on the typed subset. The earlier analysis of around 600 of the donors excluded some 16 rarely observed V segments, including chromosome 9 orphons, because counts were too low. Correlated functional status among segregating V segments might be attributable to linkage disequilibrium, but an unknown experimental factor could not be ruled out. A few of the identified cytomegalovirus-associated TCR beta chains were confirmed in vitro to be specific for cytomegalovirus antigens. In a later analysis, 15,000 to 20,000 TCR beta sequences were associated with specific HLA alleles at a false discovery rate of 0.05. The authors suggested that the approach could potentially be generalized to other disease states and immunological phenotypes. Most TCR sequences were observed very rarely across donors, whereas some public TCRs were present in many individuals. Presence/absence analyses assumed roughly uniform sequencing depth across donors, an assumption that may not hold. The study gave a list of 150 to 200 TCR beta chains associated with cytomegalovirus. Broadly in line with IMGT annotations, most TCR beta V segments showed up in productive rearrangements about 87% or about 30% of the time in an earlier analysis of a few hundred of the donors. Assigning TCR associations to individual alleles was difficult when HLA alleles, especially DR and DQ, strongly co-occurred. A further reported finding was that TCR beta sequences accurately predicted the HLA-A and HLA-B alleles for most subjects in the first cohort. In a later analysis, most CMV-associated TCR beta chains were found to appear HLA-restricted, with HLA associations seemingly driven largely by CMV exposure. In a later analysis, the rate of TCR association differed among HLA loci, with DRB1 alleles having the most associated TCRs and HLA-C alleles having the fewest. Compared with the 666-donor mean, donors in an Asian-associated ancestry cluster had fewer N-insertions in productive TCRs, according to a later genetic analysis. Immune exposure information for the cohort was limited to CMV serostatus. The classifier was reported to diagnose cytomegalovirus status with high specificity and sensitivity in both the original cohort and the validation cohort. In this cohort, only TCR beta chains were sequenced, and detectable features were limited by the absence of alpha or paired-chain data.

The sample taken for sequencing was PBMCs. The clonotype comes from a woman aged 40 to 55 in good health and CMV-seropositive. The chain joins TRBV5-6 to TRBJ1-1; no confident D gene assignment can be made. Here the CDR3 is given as CASSLLASLGKNTEAFF. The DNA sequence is TGTGCCAGCAGCTTGTTAGCGAGTTTGGGGAAGAACACTGAAGCTTTCTTT.